This T cell receptor beta chain appears in the sequencing data of a study of graft-versus-host responses after intestinal transplantation (dated by TCRdb to the early 2020s). With respect to the entire study: The transplants that recipients received were multivisceral, liver-intestinal, or isolated intestinal. Every recipient was given anti-thymocyte globulin induction, followed by approximately 3 years of maintenance tacrolimus and steroids. Graft-versus-host and host-versus-graft alloreactive T cell clones were tracked in the graft, circulation and bone marrow after intestinal transplantation using bulk TCR-beta CDR3 sequencing. Alloreactive clones were identified by sequencing pre-transplant mixed lymphocyte reaction products and comparing them with unstimulated pre-transplant donor and recipient T cells. The cohort enrolled about two dozen intestinal transplant recipients, one of whom was a retransplant, and a few patients without pretransplant specimens were excluded. A peak of at least 4% donor T cells among recipient peripheral blood mononuclear cells was the definition used for donor T cell macrochimerism. Rather than being sequenced by the commercial service, samples from a few later patients were sequenced in-house on an Illumina MiSeq and processed with MiXCR. Results the study describes overall, beyond this receptor: Early after transplant, peak levels of circulating GvH clones were associated with declines in HvG clones. The relatively low number and heterogeneity of intestinal transplant patients limited the conclusions. GvH clones were detected in recipient bone marrow, and some appeared earlier in ileal mucosa or blood, consistent with an intestinal mucosal origin. Patients with donor T cell macrochimerism had high GvH to HvG T cell clonal ratios in their allografts.

The method behind the library was the immunoSEQ multiplex PCR assay. For most patients, high-throughput TCR-beta CDR3 sequencing of genomic DNA was performed by Adaptive Biotechnologies. Per the original workflow: Adaptive's ImmunoSEQ software supplied the TCR sequencing data for about 18 patients, while MiXCR and VDJtools were used to process a few other patients. CDR3 nucleotide sequences shared by donor and recipient were removed because the origin of these sequences could not be assigned. At least 2-fold expansion over unstimulated cells and a minimum CFSE-low frequency of 0.002% (template counts) or 0.001% (read counts) were required for clones to be classified as alloreactive. Mappable clones were those detected in sequenced pre-transplant spleen, lymph node, or MLR CFSE-low populations of the donor or recipient. The cumulative frequency of alloreactive clones was calculated as a percentage of all sequences, weighted by copy number. TCRdb stores this immuneACCESS table with in-frame sequences only. Part of the clones is absent; in the studies checked, under half of the shortfall reflects unresolved V genes, and no reason is known for the rest. V and J calls and clone size come straight from that table; D and trimming were deduced from the DNA. The sample data list around 71,000 clones, and 92% of these were observed just once. Of the sample, 6.5% to 7% is held by the ten largest clones.

CDR1 and CDR2 (DFQATT, SNEGSKA) derive from the germline V gene (reference sequence). V and J lose 0 bases and 12 bases, and a span of 6 bases separates them. Counted from cysteine to phenylalanine, this CDR3 has 10 amino acids. Only the CDR3 portion is preserved as DNA: 30 bases, with reading frame beginning at the first base. After transplant, bone marrow was aspirated from the posterior iliac crest or from another site selected by the physician. On this clone: Its cognate antigen has yet to be identified. No base-level quality is on record; no much larger clone is a single base apart.

The chain is made from TRBV20-1 and TRBJ2-1, with the D gene uncertain. The sequence came from a human patient who received an intestinal transplant, so some T cells may come from the graft donor. Material: bone marrow, obtained 700 to 850 days after intestinal transplantation. The DNA is TGCAGTGCTAGAGATATCGGGCAGTTCTTC. It specifies CSARDIGQFF.